The 10 T cell receptor beta chains below come from one sample, sequenced in a study of cytomegalovirus exposure and HLA in healthy donors. PCR employed 60 Vbeta and 13 Jbeta primers. The data were produced by immunoSEQ multiplex PCR, yet TCRdb's version contains in-frame clones alone and is incomplete. The sample includes 200,000 to 250,000 clones. The sequencing input was PBMCs. Source of these receptors: a woman aged 25 to 39 in good health and CMV-seropositive.

The V call is TRBV6-1, the J call TRBJ1-3; D call uncertain. Germline V gives CDR1 MNHNS, CDR2 SASEGT. The V gene lost 1 base and the J gene lost 0 bases, with 10 bases spanning the gap. There are 16 residues in the CDR3. The CDR3 region has the DNA TGTGCCAGCAGTGAAGGGGTCAGGCACTCTGGAAACACCATATATTTT. It translates to CASSEGVRHSGNTIYF.

V and J are TRBV5-6 and TRBJ2-2, with D perhaps matching TRBD2 (6 bases). Germline CDR1 reads SGHDT; CDR2 reads YYEEEE. V was clipped by 2 bases and J by 6 bases, with 14 bases between them. This CDR3 is 15 amino acids long. CDR3 in amino acids: CASSFIVGEAGELFF. For the CDR3, the DNA is TGTGCCAGCAGCTTTATCGTAGGGGAGGCCGGGGAGCTGTTTTTT.

The chain employs TRBV16 and TRBJ2-6, with D unclear. The germline gives CDR1 KGHSY, CDR2 FQNENV. V lost 1 base and J lost 0, with 4 bases in between. The CDR3 spans 15 residues. The CDR3 DNA sequence: TGTGCCAGCAGCCAATTTAGCTCTGGGGCCAACGTCCTGACTTTC. Translation gives CASSQFSSGANVLTF.

The chain carries TRBV2 and TRBJ1-4; D perhaps matches TRBD1 (5 bases). This CDR3 spans 16 amino acids. V was pared by 4 bases and J by 8 bases, with 20 bases between. From germline, CDR1 is SNHLY and CDR2 FYNNEI. For the CDR3, the DNA is TGTGCCAGCAGTGTCTGGGATGGGGCTGTATCGGAAAAACTGTTTTTT. Residues: CASSVWDGAVSEKLFF.

The chain is built from TRBV7-6 and TRBJ1-5, with D possibly TRBD1 on 5 matching bases. V was pared by 3 bases and J by 0 bases, with 9 bases between. Germline values: CDR1 SGHVS, CDR2 FNYEAQ. The length of the CDR3 is 15 residues. Here the CDR3 DNA reads TGTGCCAGCAGCTTGGGGGGTTTTAGCAATCAGCCCCAGCATTTT. Encoded protein: CASSLGGFSNQPQHF.

This sequence joins TRBV5-1 and TRBJ2-3, with 10 bases lining up with TRBD1. The ends lost 4 bases at V and 3 bases at J; junction bases unmatched: 2. The V gene's germline CDR1 is SGHRS and CDR2 YFSETQ. The CDR3 is 14 amino acids. The CDR3 sequence: CASSTGQGTDTQYF. The CDR3 nucleotides read TGCGCCAGCAGCACGGGACAGGGGACAGATACGCAGTATTTT.

This chain connects TRBV29-1 to TRBJ2-3, with D possibly TRBD2 on 6 matching bases. CDR3 length: 14 residues. Trimming shortened V by 0 bases and J by 3 bases, and 10 bases separated the two germline ends. Germline loops: CDR1 SQVTM, CDR2 ANQGSEA. CDR3 residues: CSVEERRGTDTQYF. CDR3 DNA: TGCAGCGTTGAAGAGAGGAGGGGTACAGATACGCAGTATTTT.

The chain has TRBV30 and TRBJ2-7; perhaps TRBD2 as D (5 bases). CDR1 and CDR2 from the germline V gene are GTSNPN and SVGIG (reference sequence). V was pared by 0 bases and J by 3 bases, with 15 bases between. The CDR3 extends over 15 amino acids. The DNA for the CDR3 is TGTGCCTGGAGTGTAGAGGGCGGACGTTTCTACGAGCAGTACTTC. Its translation is CAWSVEGGRFYEQYF. Full variable domain (outside the CDR3, taken from reference TRBV30 and TRBJ2-7): SQTIHQWPATLVQPVGSPLSLECTVEGTSNPNLYWYRQAAGRGLQLLFYSVGIGQISSEVPQNLSASRPQDRQFILSSKKLLLSDSGFYLCAWSVEGGRFYEQYFGPGTRLTVT.

The chain has TRBV2 and TRBJ1-3, with D tentatively TRBD1 (5 bases). The V and J ends lost 8 bases and 4 bases respectively, with 21 bases between them. Per germline, CDR1 SNHLY and CDR2 FYNNEI. There are 16 residues in the CDR3. The CDR3 region is CASLSRRRGKGNTIYF. In nucleotides, the CDR3 is TGTGCCAGCTTATCGAGGCGGAGGGGAAAAGGAAACACCATATATTTT. Supplemented by reference TRBV2 and TRBJ1-3, the full variable domain reads EPEVTQTPSHQVTQMGQEVILRCVPISNHLYFYWYRQILGQKVEFLVSFYNNEISEKSEIFDDQFSVERPDGSNFTLKIRSTKLEDSAMYFCASLSRRRGKGNTIYFGEGSWLTVV.

V gene TRBV11-2 combines with J gene TRBJ2-7; 7 positions match TRBD2. Germline V CDR1 and CDR2: SGHAT, FQNNGV. The CDR3 sequence is 13 residues long. Losses at the gene ends were 5 bases for V and 6 bases for J; bases not matched to a gene: 7. CDR3 residues: CASSRWGGSEQYF. The CDR3 DNA reads as TGTGCCAGCAGCCGATGGGGGGGTAGCGAGCAGTACTTC.